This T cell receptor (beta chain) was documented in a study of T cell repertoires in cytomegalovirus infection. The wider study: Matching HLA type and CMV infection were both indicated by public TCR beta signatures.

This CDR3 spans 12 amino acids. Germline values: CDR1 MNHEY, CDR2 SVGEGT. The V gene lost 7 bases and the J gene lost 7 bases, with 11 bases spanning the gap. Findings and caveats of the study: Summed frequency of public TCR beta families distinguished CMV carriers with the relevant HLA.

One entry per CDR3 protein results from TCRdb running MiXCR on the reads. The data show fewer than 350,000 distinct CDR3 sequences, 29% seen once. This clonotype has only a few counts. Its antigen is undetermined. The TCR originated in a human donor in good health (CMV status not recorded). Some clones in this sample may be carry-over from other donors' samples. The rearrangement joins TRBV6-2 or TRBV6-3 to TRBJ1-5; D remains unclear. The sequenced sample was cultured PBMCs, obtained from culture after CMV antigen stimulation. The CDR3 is CASNTGGQPQHF. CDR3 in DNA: TGTGCCAGCAACACGGGAGGCCAGCCCCAGCATTTT.